The rows below give T cell receptor beta chains drawn from one sample of a study of blood T cell repertoires in COVID-19. This table comes from immunoSEQ multiplex PCR, and its TCRdb copy is limited to in-frame clones, with some not included. There are some 85,000 clones in the sample; more than 60% occur only once, and around 21% lies in the top ten. Input material: peripheral blood. The receptors here all came from a woman older than 75 with active or convalescent COVID-19. CDR3s include the opening cysteine and the closing phenylalanine or tryptophan. The D gene is left open where the match is weak.

D	J	V	DNA	CDR3
.	TRBJ2-5	TRBV27	TGTGCCAGCAGCCCTATCCCCAACAGTCAAGAGACCCAGTACTTC	CASSPIPNSQETQYF
.	TRBJ1-2	TRBV7-2	TGTGCCAGCAGCCCTCACTATGCTGAGGGCTACACCTTC	CASSPHYAEGYTF
.	TRBJ2-3	TRBV18	TGTGCCAGCTCGTCACAGGATACGCAGTATTTT	CASSSQDTQYF
.	TRBJ1-5	TRBV7-2	TGTGCCAGCAGCTCATTACAGGGTAGCAATCAGCCCCAGCATTTT	CASSSLQGSNQPQHF
.	TRBJ1-1	TRBV29-1	TGCAGCGTTGATTTGGGGGCGTCTGGTGAAGCTTTCTTT	CSVDLGASGEAFF
TRBD1	TRBJ2-7	TRBV30	TGTGCCTGGAACGAGGACAGGGGGTACGAGCAGTACTTC	CAWNEDRGYEQYF
TRBD1	TRBJ2-3	TRBV18	TGTGCCAGCTCACTGGGACAGCTCAGCACAGATACGCAGTATTTT	CASSLGQLSTDTQYF
.	TRBJ1-5	TRBV30	TGTGCCTGGAGTGCTGGCCTTAGGGGTCAGCCCCAGCATTTT	CAWSAGLRGQPQHF
.	TRBJ1-1	TRBV29-1	TGCAGCGTTGGGATCGCGGCAGTTGAAGCTTTCTTT	CSVGIAAVEAFF
TRBD2	TRBJ2-3	TRBV3-1/TRBV3-2	TGTGCCAGCAGCCAGGAACCAGGGACTAGCGGCGGCACAGATACGCAGTATTTT	CASSQEPGTSGGTDTQYF